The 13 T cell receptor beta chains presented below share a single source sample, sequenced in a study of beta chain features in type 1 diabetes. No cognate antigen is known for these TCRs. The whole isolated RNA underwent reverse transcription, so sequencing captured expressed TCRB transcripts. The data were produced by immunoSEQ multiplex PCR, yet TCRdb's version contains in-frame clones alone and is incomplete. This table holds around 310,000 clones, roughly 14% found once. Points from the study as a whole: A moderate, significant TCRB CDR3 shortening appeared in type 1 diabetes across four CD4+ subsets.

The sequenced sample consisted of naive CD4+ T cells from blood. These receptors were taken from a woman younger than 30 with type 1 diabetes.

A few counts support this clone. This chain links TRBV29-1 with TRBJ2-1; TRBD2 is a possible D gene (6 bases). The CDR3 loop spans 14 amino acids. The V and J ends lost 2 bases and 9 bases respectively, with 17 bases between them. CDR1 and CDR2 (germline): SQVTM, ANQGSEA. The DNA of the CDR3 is TGCAGCGTTGAATCCGCGGGGCCCCTCAGTGAGCAGTTCTTC. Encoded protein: CSVESAGPLSEQFF.

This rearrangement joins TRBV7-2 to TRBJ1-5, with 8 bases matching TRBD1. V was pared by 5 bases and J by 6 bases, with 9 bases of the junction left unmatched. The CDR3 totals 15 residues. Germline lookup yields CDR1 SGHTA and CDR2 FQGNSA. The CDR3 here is CASSIGQGMGQPQHF. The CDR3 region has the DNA TGTGCCAGCAGCATCGGACAGGGAATGGGTCAGCCCCAGCATTTT.

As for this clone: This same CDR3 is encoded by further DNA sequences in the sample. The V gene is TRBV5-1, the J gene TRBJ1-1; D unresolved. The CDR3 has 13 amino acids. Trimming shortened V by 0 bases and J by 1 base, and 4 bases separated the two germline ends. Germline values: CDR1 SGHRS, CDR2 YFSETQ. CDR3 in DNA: TGCGCCAGCAGCTTGGGAGGGAACACTGAAGCTTTCTTT. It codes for CASSLGGNTEAFF.

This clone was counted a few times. The CDR3 DNA is TGCGCCAGCAGCAGCGGTCGGGCTAGCGGACAAGAGACCCAGTACTTC. It codes for CASSSGRASGQETQYF. The chain employs TRBV5-1 and TRBJ2-5; TRBD2 agrees at 7 bases. The CDR3 contains 16 residues. CDR1 is SGHRS and CDR2 is YFSETQ in the germline V gene. V lost 4 bases, J lost 2 bases, and 11 bases stayed unmatched.

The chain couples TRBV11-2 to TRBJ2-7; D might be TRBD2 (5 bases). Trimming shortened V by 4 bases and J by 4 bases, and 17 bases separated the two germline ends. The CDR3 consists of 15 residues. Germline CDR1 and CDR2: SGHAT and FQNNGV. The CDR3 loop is CASSYGNGPAYEQYV. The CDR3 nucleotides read TGTGCCAGCAGCTACGGGAATGGACCCGCATACGAGCAGTACGTC.

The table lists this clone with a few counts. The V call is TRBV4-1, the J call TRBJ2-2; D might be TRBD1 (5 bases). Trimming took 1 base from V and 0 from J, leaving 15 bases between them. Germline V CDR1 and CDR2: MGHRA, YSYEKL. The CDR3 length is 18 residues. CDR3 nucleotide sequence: TGCGCCAGCAGCCAAGTTGTGGTGGGGCTAGCGAACACCGGGGAGCTGTTTTTT. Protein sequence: CASSQVVVGLANTGELFF.

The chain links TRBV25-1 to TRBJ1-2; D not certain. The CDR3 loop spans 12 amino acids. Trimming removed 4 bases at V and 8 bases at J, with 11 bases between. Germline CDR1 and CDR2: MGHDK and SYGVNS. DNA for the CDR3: TGTGCCAGCAGTGGTCGAGTCTACGGCTACACCTTC. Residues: CASSGRVYGYTF.

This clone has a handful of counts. CDR3 in DNA: TGTGCCAGCAGCTTGGGTAATAGCGGCAGCACAGATACGCAGTATTTT. As protein: CASSLGNSGSTDTQYF. The V and J genes are TRBV7-2 and TRBJ2-3, with D maybe TRBD2 (6 bases). V gave up 3 bases and J gave up 0 bases, with 13 bases separating them. The CDR3 spans 16 residues. CDR1 and CDR2 (germline): SGHTA, FQGNSA. Supplemented by reference TRBV7-2 and TRBJ2-3, the full variable domain reads GAGVSQSPSNKVTEKGKDVELRCDPISGHTALYWYRQSLGQGLEFLIYFQGNSAPDKSGLPSDRFSAERTGGSVSTLTIQRTQQEDSAVYLCASSLGNSGSTDTQYFGPGTRLTVL.

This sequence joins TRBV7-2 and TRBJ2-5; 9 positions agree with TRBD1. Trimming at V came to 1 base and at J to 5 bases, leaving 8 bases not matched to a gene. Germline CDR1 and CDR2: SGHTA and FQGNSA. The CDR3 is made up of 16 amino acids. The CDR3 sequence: CASSLDLTGGGETQYF. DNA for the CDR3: TGTGCCAGCAGCTTAGATTTGACAGGGGGAGGGGAGACCCAGTACTTC.

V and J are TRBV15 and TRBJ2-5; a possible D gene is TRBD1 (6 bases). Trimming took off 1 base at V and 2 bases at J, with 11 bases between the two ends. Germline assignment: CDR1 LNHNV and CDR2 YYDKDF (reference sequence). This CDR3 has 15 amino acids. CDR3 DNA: TGTGCCACCAGCAGAGCTGGGGGCGAACAAGAGACCCAGTACTTC. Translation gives CATSRAGGEQETQYF.

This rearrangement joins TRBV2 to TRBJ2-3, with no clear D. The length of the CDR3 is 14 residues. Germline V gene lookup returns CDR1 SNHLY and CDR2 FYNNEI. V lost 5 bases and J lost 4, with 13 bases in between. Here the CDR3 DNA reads TGTGCCAGCAGTCTAATGACTCGTCCAGATACGCAGTATTTT. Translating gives CASSLMTRPDTQYF.

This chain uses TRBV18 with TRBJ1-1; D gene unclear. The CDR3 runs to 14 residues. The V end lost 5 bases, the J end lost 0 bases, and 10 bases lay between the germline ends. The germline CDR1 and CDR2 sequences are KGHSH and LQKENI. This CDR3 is CASSSTDMNTEAFF. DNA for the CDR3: TGTGCCAGCTCATCCACAGATATGAACACTGAAGCTTTCTTT. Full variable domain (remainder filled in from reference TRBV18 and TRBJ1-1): NAGVMQNPRHLVRRRGQEARLRCSPMKGHSHVYWYRQLPEEGLKFMVYLQKENIIDESGMPKERFSAEFPKEGPSILRIQQVVRGDSAAYFCASSSTDMNTEAFFGQGTRLTVV.

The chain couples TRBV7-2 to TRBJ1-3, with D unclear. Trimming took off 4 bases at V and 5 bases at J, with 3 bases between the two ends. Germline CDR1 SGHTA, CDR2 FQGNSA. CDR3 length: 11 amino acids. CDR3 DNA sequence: TGTGCCAGCAGCTACAGAAACACCATATATTTT. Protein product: CASSYRNTIYF.